The next 23 T cell receptor beta chains were all read from a single sample in a study of blood T cell repertoires in COVID-19. Produced via immunoSEQ multiplex PCR; TCRdb's table is partial and in-frame only. The table shows about 45,000 clones, with 86% occurring only once. The sequenced sample consisted of peripheral blood. The source of these receptors is a human donor in a cohort sampled during active COVID-19.

The chain has TRBV6-6 and TRBJ2-5; TRBD1 is a possible D gene (6 bases). Germline lookup yields CDR1 MNHNY and CDR2 SVGAGI (reference sequence). The CDR3 covers 16 residues. V was shortened by 4 bases and J by 2 bases, with 17 bases between the two germline ends. This chain's CDR3 is CASSSPGRDKQETQYF. The CDR3 DNA follows: TGTGCCAGCAGTTCCCCCGGCCGGGACAAACAAGAGACCCAGTACTTC.

The chain couples TRBV20-1 to TRBJ2-1, with TRBD2 identical over 7 bases. Germline CDR1 DFQATT, CDR2 SNEGSKA (reference sequence). This CDR3 comprises 16 residues. Trimming removed 3 bases from V and 6 bases from J; junction bases left unmatched: 14. This chain's CDR3 is CSASSGGGTFLNEQFF. Written as DNA, the CDR3 is TGCAGTGCTAGTTCGGGCGGGGGTACGTTCCTCAATGAGCAGTTCTTC.

This clone was seen only once. The chain is built from TRBV6-4 and TRBJ2-3; 8 bases line up with TRBD1. The CDR3 runs 14 residues. The V and J ends lost 6 bases and 2 bases, in that order; junction bases with no gene match: 4. Germline values: CDR1 MRHNA, CDR2 SNTAGT. CDR3 nucleotides: TGTGCCAGCAGCCCGACAGGGGCCACAGATACGCAGTATTTT. As protein: CASSPTGATDTQYF.

This clone was counted only a few times. J is TRBJ1-2 and V is TRBV3-1 (or the pseudogene TRBV3-2); 7 bases agree with TRBD1. The CDR3 totals 15 residues. The V gene end was trimmed by 7 bases and the J gene end by 6 bases; junction bases not matched to a gene: 14. Per germline, CDR1 LGHDT and CDR2 YNNKEL (reference sequence). In nucleotides, the CDR3 is TGTGCCAGCACCAAGGGTGCGAGGGGGCGGGATGGCTACACCTTC. Translated: CASTKGARGRDGYTF.

V gene TRBV3-1 (or the pseudogene TRBV3-2) combines with J gene TRBJ2-7; 9 bases fit TRBD2. J gave up 6 bases and V 4 bases, and 10 bases lay outside the gene matches. The CDR3 covers 15 residues. Looked up from germline, CDR1 is LGHDT and CDR2 is YNNKEL (reference sequence). The CDR3 reads CASSLSSGKTTEQYF. The CDR3 nucleotides are TGTGCCAGCAGCCTCTCTAGCGGGAAAACCACCGAGCAGTACTTC.

The chain recombines TRBV27 with TRBJ1-3; no firm D call. V was trimmed by 1 base and J by 0 bases, leaving 13 bases between them. The CDR3 length is 17 residues. CDR1 is MNHEY and CDR2 is SMNVEV in the germline V gene (reference sequence). This CDR3 is CASSLYPTAVSGNTIYF. The CDR3, as DNA: TGTGCCAGCAGTTTATACCCCACAGCAGTCTCTGGAAACACCATATATTTT.

This clone was detected a few times. This chain joins TRBV4-1 and TRBJ2-7; D is ambiguous. Between the trimmed V and J ends, which lost 6 bases and 2 bases, there was a span of 8 bases. The CDR3 extends over 12 amino acids. Looked up from germline, CDR1 is MGHRA and CDR2 is YSYEKL. The CDR3 here is CASRGPAYEQYF. In nucleotides, the CDR3 is TGCGCCAGCAGGGGCCCAGCCTACGAGCAGTACTTC.

DNA for the CDR3: TGTGCCAGCAGGGAAACAGGGAGCCCTAATGAAAAACTGTTTTTT. Translating it yields CASRETGSPNEKLFF. This chain connects TRBV2 to TRBJ1-4, with a possible D match to TRBD1 (6 bases). The CDR3 length is 15 residues. Trimming took off 6 bases at V and 3 bases at J, with 14 bases between the two ends. The germline CDR1 and CDR2 sequences are SNHLY and FYNNEI.

This clone was counted between two and nine times. The chain recombines TRBV19 with TRBJ1-1, with 7 bases lining up with TRBD1. The CDR3 loop spans 13 amino acids. Trimming at V came to 6 bases and at J to 7 bases, leaving 8 bases not matched to a gene. Germline CDR1 reads LNHDA; CDR2 reads SQIVND (reference sequence). For the CDR3, the DNA is TGTGCCAGTAGCGACGACAGGGTGATTGAAGCTTTCTTT. The encoded protein is CASSDDRVIEAFF. Combining the CDR3 with reference TRBV19 and TRBJ1-1 gives the whole variable domain DGGITQSPKYLFRKEGQNVTLSCEQNLNHDAMYWYRQDPGQGLRLIYYSQIVNDFQKGDIAEGYSVSREKKESFPLTVTSAQKNPTAFYLCASSDDRVIEAFFGQGTRLTVV.

This rearrangement joins TRBV19 to TRBJ2-2, with TRBD1 matching over 9 bases. CDR1 and CDR2 from the germline V gene are LNHDA and SQIVND (reference sequence). The CDR3 consists of 14 residues. V shed 8 bases, J shed 5 bases, and the junction held 6 bases outside the gene matches. CDR3 in amino acids: CASGTGGATGELFF. DNA of the CDR3: TGTGCCAGTGGAACAGGGGGCGCGACCGGGGAGCTGTTTTTT.

This clone was picked up one time. CDR3 DNA: TGTGCCAGCTCACCAAGACAGATCTCTGGAAACACCATATATTTT. Protein sequence: CASSPRQISGNTIYF. The V call is TRBV18, the J call TRBJ1-3; D perhaps matches TRBD1 (5 bases). Trimming pared 2 bases from V and 0 bases from J, leaving 8 bases between. The CDR3 covers 15 residues. The germline V gene encodes CDR1 KGHSH and CDR2 LQKENI.

The V and J genes are TRBV6-5 and TRBJ1-2; 9 bases match TRBD1. The CDR3 consists of 12 residues. The trim removed 10 bases at V and 7 bases at J, leaving 7 bases unmatched. In germline, CDR1 is MNHEY, CDR2 SVGAGI. The CDR3 sequence is CANLQGAGGYTF. In DNA, the CDR3 is TGTGCCAACCTACAGGGGGCTGGTGGCTACACCTTC.

The chain links TRBV30 to TRBJ1-1, with D possibly TRBD1 on 6 matching bases. Germline CDR1 and CDR2: GTSNPN and SVGIG (reference sequence). The CDR3 has 14 amino acids. The V end was cut by 4 bases, the J end by 4 bases, with 16 bases between. CDR3 coding DNA: TGTGCCTGGACACGGACAGCCTTGGCCACTGAAGCTTTCTTT. It yields the protein CAWTRTALATEAFF. Based on the CDR3 plus reference TRBV30 and TRBJ1-1, the full variable domain is SQTIHQWPATLVQPVGSPLSLECTVEGTSNPNLYWYRQAAGRGLQLLFYSVGIGQISSEVPQNLSASRPQDRQFILSSKKLLLSDSGFYLCAWTRTALATEAFFGQGTRLTVV.

The chain joins TRBV4-1 to TRBJ2-5; TRBD2 agrees at 7 bases. Germline V gives CDR1 MGHRA, CDR2 YSYEKL. V trimming: 4 bases; J trimming: 2 bases; junction bases outside the gene matches: 4. The CDR3 extends over 14 amino acids. In DNA form, the CDR3 reads TGCGCCAGCAGCCTGGACGGGGGGCAAGAGACCCAGTACTTC. This sequence encodes CASSLDGGQETQYF.

The chain links TRBV12-3 or TRBV12-4 to TRBJ1-2; 9 bases are shared with TRBD1. The trim removed 3 bases at V and 8 bases at J, leaving 4 bases unmatched. The CDR3 is made up of 13 amino acids. The DNA for the CDR3 is TGTGCCAGCAGTTTCGGGACAGGGATGGGCTACACCTTC. Its protein product is CASSFGTGMGYTF.

This rearrangement joins TRBV2 to TRBJ2-1, with D possibly being TRBD1 (6 bases). The CDR3 is 11 amino acids. CDR1 is SNHLY, CDR2 FYNNEI, per germline. The ends were cut back, 10 bases at V and 10 bases at J, with 14 bases in the middle. CDR3 in amino acids: CATLLGGEQFF. As DNA, the CDR3 is TGTGCCACCCTACTAGGGGGAGAGCAGTTCTTC.

The V call is TRBV5-4, the J call TRBJ2-1; 12 bases are a match to TRBD2. V lost 4 bases to trimming and J lost 6 bases; unmatched junction nucleotides: 8. The CDR3 length is 16 residues. In germline, CDR1 is SGHNT, CDR2 YYREEE (reference sequence). The CDR3 nucleotides are TGTGCCAGCAGCCGCTCTAGCGGGGGGGCCTCCAATGAGCAGTTCTTC. Translated, it gives CASSRSSGGASNEQFF.

V and J are TRBV7-3 and TRBJ2-3, with D unclear. CDR3 length: 13 residues. Trimming shortened V by 5 bases and J by 1 base, and 7 bases separated the two germline ends. In germline, CDR1 is SGHTA, CDR2 FQGTGA. The CDR3 nucleotides read TGTGCCAGCAGCGCCTCAGGCACAGATACGCAGTATTTT. The encoded protein is CASSASGTDTQYF.

The V gene is TRBV4-2, the J gene TRBJ2-5; 12 nucleotides line up with TRBD2. V lost 0 bases, J lost 8 bases, and 16 bases stayed unmatched. This CDR3 has 19 residues. The germline V gene encodes CDR1 LGHNA and CDR2 YNFKEQ. CDR3 loop: CASSQDVLAGGRVGYTQYF. The CDR3 DNA sequence: TGTGCCAGCAGCCAAGATGTCCTAGCGGGGGGGCGAGTGGGGTACACCCAGTACTTC.

CDR3 nucleotide sequence: TGTGCCAGCCTTAATAGCAATCAGCCCCAGCATTTT. Residues: CASLNSNQPQHF. The gene calls are TRBV28 and TRBJ1-5; no clear D gene. The CDR3 runs to 12 residues. Germline CDR1 reads MDHEN; CDR2 reads SYDVKM. Trimming stripped 8 bases from V and 0 bases from J, with 5 bases between.

The gene calls are TRBV5-1 and TRBJ2-7, with TRBD1 matching over 9 bases. This CDR3 spans 15 amino acids. The germline CDR1 and CDR2 sequences are SGHRS and YFSETQ. Losses at the gene ends were 6 bases for V and 0 bases for J; bases not matched to a gene: 7. The CDR3 reads CASMRGDRASYEQYF. The CDR3 coding sequence is TGCGCCAGCATGAGGGGGGACAGGGCCTCCTACGAGCAGTACTTC.

V usage is TRBV5-8 and J usage is TRBJ2-3, with D possibly being TRBD1 (6 bases). This CDR3 has 15 amino acids. The germline V gene encodes CDR1 SGHTS and CDR2 YDEGEE. Trimming stripped 10 bases from V and 9 bases from J, with 27 bases between. The CDR3 loop is CAGYGYGLSQGTQYF. DNA of the CDR3: TGTGCCGGCTATGGATACGGGTTAAGCCAGGGGACGCAGTATTTT.

V and J are TRBV5-4 and TRBJ2-7; TRBD1 agrees at 9 bases. V shed 4 bases and J 5 bases; nucleotides not matched to a gene: 1. Germline V lookup: CDR1 SGHNT, CDR2 YYREEE (reference sequence). The CDR3 extends over 12 amino acids. The CDR3 nucleotides are TGTGCCAGCAGCGGGGACAGGGACGAGCAGTACTTC. The encoded protein is CASSGDRDEQYF.